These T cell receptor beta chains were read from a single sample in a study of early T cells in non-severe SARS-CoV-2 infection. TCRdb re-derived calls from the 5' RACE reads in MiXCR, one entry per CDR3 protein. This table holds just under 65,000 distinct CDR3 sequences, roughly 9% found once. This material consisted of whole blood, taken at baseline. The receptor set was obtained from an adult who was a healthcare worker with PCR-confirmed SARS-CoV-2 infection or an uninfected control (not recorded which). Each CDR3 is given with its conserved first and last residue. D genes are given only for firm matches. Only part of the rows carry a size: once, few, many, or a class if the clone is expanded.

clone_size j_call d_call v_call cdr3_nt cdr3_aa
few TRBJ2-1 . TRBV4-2 TGTGCCAGCAGCCAAGGCAGCACCCAGGACAATGAGCAGTTCTTC CASSQGSTQDNEQFF
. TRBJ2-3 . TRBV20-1 TGCAGTGCTAGAGATTTTCAGAGGGCAGATACGCAGTATTTT CSARDFQRADTQYF
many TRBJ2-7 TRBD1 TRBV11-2 TGTGCCAGCAGCTTAGCTGGCGGGACAGGAAGCTACGAGCAGTACTTC CASSLAGGTGSYEQYF
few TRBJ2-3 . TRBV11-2 TGTGCCAGCAGCTACGGTCCTAGAAAGTACACAGATACGCAGTATTTT CASSYGPRKYTDTQYF
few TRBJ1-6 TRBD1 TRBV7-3 TGTGCCAGCAGCTTAACCCCAGGGGGTCAAGGATCACCCCTCCACTTT CASSLTPGGQGSPLHF
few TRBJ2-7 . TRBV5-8 TGTGCCAGCAGCTCGACCCCTACCTACGAGCAGTACTTC CASSSTPTYEQYF
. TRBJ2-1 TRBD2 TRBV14 TGTGCCAGCAGCCAAGATCATGGGACTAGTTTCAATGAGCAGTTCTTC CASSQDHGTSFNEQFF
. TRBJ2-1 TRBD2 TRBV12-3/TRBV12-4 TGTGCCAGCAGTTTGCTCGGAACGGGGGGGAATGAGCAGTTCTTC CASSLLGTGGNEQFF
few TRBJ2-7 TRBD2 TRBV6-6 TGTGCCAGCAGCTCCGGACTAGCGGGAGGGCCGGCTACCGAGCAGTACTTC CASSSGLAGGPATEQYF
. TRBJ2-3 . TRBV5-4 TGTGCCAGCAGCTTGGCCACGACCCCAGATACGCAGTATTTT CASSLATTPDTQYF
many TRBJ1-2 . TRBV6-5 TGTGCCAGCAGTTTAACGGGGCAGGAGTATGGCTACACCTTC CASSLTGQEYGYTF
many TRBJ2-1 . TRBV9 TGTGCCAGCAGCACGGGACTCGTCGACAATGAGCAGTTCTTC CASSTGLVDNEQFF
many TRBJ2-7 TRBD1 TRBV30 TGTGCCTGGAGTGGGCTCCGGGACAGGCACTTC CAWSGLRDRHF
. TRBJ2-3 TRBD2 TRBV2 TGTGCCAGCAGTGAACCCAAGGGACTAGCGGATGGGGATACGCAGTATTTT CASSEPKGLADGDTQYF
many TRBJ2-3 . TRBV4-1 TGCGCCAGCAGCCAAGAGGGGTTCTTGGCAGATACGCAGTATTTT CASSQEGFLADTQYF
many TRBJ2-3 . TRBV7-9 TGTGCCAGCAGCCTCCCAAGCGCAGATACGCAGTATTTT CASSLPSADTQYF
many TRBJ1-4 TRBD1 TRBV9 TGTGCCAGCAGCGTAGCTGGAGGGGGCGAGACCTCTGAAAAACTGTTTTTT CASSVAGGGETSEKLFF
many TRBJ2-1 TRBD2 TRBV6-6 TGTGCCAGCAGTTACTCCTCGGTTCGAGCGGGGCCGAATGAGCAGTTCTTC CASSYSSVRAGPNEQFF
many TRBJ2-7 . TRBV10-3 TGTGCCATCAGTGAGTTGCGTGGACAGAGAGGGAGCTACGAGCAGTACTTC CAISELRGQRGSYEQYF
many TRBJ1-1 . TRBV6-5 TGTGCCAGCAACCCAGGAGGGAGCGTCTCTGAAGCTTTCTTT CASNPGGSVSEAFF
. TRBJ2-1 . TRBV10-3 TGTGCCATCAAAAATGAAGCCAATGAGCAGTTCTTC CAIKNEANEQFF
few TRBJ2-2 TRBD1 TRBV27 TGTGCCAGCAGTCCAAAGACAGGGGTGGGCGGGGAGCTGTTTTTT CASSPKTGVGGELFF
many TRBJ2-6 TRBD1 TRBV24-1 TGTGCCACCAGTGGCACGGACAGGGGAGTCAACGTCCTGACTTTC CATSGTDRGVNVLTF
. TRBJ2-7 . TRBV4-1 TGCGCCAGCAGCCAAGATCCGGAGCTGGGCGTAGGCTACGAGCAGTACTTC CASSQDPELGVGYEQYF
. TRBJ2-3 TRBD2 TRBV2 TGTGCCAGCATCCCACTTGAAAGAGCGGGAGCCACAGATACGCAGTATTTT CASIPLERAGATDTQYF
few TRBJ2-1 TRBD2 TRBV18 TGTGCCAGCTCACAAGGGACTAGCGCCAACATCTACAATGAGCAGTTCTTC CASSQGTSANIYNEQFF
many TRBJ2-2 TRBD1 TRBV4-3 TGCGCCAGCAGCGCCTACCCAGGACAGGGAGGCACCGGGGAGCTGTTTTTT CASSAYPGQGGTGELFF
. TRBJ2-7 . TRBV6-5 TGTGCCAGCTCCAGCACTTCCTACGAGCAGTACTTC CASSSTSYEQYF
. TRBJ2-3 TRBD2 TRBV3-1 TGTGCCAGCAGCGCAAGCGGGAGACGCACAGATACGCAGTATTTT CASSASGRRTDTQYF
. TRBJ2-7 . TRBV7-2 TGTGCCAGCAGCTTAGCCTCCCAGCCGTACTACGAGCAGTACTTC CASSLASQPYYEQYF
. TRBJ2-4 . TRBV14 TGTGCCAGCAGCCTAGAGGGGGCAAGACCCTGGGACAGCGGGCCGGGGAACATTCAGTACTTC CASSLEGARPWDSGPGNIQYF
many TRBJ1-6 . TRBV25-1 TGTGCCAGCAGTGACGGTGGAGGCTTAAATTCACCCCTCCACTTT CASSDGGGLNSPLHF
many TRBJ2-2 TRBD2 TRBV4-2 TGTGCCTCCACACCGACTAGCGGGAACACCGGGGAGCTGTTTTTT CASTPTSGNTGELFF
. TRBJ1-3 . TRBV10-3 TGTGCCATCAGTGATCCGAGGAACAGGGAGGGAAACACCATATATTTT CAISDPRNREGNTIYF
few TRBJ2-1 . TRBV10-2 TGCGCCACTAAAAACGGACATATCGATGAGCAGTTCTTC CATKNGHIDEQFF
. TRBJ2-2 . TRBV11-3 TGTGCCAGCAGCTTAGGGGAGACCGGGGAGCTGTTTTTT CASSLGETGELFF
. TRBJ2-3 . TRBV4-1 TGCGCCAGCAGCCAAGCGGCTTCGAGCACAGATACGCAGTATTTT CASSQAASSTDTQYF
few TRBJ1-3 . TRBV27 TGTGCCAGCAGTCCCCTGGGGGGCGTCGGTGGAAACACCATATATTTT CASSPLGGVGGNTIYF
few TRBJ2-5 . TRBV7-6 TGTGCCAGCAGCTTAGAGGGGAGAGAGACCCAGTACTTC CASSLEGRETQYF
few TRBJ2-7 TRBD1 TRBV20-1 TGCAGTGCTCAGAGGGGCAGGGGGACGTACGAGCAGTACTTC CSAQRGRGTYEQYF
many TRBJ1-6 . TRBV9 TGTGCCAGCAGCCGTAGTAGGGCGGCCGATTCTAATTCACCCCTCCACTTT CASSRSRAADSNSPLHF
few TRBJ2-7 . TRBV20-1 TGCAGTGCTAGGCTACTAGAGAGGGGCTACGAGCAGTACTTC CSARLLERGYEQYF
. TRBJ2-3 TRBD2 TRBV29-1 TGCAGCGTCAATAGCGGGATCCGTACAGATACGCAGTATTTT CSVNSGIRTDTQYF
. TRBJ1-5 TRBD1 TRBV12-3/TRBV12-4 TGTGCCAGCAGCCACACGCGACAGGGGGCTTATCAGCCCCAGCATTTT CASSHTRQGAYQPQHF